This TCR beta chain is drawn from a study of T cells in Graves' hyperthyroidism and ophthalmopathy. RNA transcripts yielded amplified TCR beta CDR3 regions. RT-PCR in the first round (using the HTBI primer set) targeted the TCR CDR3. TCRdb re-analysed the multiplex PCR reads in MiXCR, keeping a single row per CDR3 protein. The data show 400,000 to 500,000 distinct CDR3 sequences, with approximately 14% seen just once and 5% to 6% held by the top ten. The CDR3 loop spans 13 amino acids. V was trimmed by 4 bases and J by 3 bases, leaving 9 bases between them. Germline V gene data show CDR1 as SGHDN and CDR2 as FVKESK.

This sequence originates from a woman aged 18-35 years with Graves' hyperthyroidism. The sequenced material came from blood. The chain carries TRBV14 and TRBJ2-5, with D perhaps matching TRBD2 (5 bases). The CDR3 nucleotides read TGTGCCAGCAGCCGTCCCGGGAAAGAGACCCAGTACTTC. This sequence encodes CASSRPGKETQYF.